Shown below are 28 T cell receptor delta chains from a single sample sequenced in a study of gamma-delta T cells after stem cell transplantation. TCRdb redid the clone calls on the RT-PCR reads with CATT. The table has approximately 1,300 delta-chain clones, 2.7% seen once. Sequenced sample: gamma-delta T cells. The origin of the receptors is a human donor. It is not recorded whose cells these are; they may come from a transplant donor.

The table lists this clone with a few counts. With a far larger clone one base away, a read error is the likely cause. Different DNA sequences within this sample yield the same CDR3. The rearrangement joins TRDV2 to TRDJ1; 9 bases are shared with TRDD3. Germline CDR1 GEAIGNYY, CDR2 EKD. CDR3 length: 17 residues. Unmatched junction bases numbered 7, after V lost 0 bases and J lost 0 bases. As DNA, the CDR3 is TGTGCCTGTGACACCGTGCTCCCTGGGGGATACACCGATAAACTCATCTTT. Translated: CACDTVLPGGYTDKLIF.

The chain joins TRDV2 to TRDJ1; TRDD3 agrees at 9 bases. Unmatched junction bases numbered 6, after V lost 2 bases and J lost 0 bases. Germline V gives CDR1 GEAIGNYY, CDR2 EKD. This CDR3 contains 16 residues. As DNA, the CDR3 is TGTGCCTGTGACAGTGTGGGGGATATGTACACCGATAAACTCATCTTT. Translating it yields CACDSVGDMYTDKLIF.

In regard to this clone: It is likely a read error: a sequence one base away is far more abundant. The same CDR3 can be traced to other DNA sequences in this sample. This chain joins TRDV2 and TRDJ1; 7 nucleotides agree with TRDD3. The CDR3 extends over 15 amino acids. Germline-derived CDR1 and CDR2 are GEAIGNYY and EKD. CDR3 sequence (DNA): TGTGCCTGCGACATTCTGGGGGTTAACACCGATAAACTCATCTTT. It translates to CACDILGVNTDKLIF.

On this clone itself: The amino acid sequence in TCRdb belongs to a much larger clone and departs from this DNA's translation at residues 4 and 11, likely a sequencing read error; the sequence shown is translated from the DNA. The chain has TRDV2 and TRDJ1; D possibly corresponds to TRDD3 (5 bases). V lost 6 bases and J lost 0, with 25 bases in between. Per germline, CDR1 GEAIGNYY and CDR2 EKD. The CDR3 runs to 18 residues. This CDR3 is CACNGLSGAPWYTDKLIF. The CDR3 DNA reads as TGTGCCTGTAACGGATTGTCGGGGGCACCATGGTACACCGATAAACTCATCTTT.

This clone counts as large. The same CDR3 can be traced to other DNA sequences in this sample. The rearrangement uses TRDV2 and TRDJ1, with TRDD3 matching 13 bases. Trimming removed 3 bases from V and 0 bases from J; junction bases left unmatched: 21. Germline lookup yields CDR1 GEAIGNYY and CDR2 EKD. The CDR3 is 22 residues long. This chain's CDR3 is CACDAILGDTGTALLYTDKLIF. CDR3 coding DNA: TGTGCCTGTGACGCTATACTGGGGGATACGGGGACGGCCTTACTGTACACCGATAAACTCATCTTT.

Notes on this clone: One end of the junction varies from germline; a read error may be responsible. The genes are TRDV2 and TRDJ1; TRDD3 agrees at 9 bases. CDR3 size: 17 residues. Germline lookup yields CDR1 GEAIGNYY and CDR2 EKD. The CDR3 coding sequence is TGTGCCTGCGACACCGTACTCCCTGGGGGATTAACCGATAAACTCATCTTT. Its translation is CACDTVLPGGLTDKLIF.

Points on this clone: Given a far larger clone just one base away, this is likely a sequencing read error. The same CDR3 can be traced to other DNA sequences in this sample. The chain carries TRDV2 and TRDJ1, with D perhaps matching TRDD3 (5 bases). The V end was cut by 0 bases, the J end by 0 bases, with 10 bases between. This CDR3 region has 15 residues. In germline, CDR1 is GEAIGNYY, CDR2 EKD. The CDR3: CACDTVGGYTDKLIF. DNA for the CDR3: TGTGCCTGTGACACCGTCGGGGGCTACACCGATAAACTCATCTTT.

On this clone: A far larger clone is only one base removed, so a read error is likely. DNA for the CDR3: TGTGCCTGTGATGCCATTCTCACCGATAAACTCATCTTT. Its translation: CACDAILTDKLIF. The rearrangement joins TRDV2 to TRDJ1; no definite D call. Germline V CDR1 and CDR2: GEAIGNYY, EKD. Trimming pared 4 bases from V and 1 base from J, leaving 9 bases between. The length of the CDR3 is 13 residues.

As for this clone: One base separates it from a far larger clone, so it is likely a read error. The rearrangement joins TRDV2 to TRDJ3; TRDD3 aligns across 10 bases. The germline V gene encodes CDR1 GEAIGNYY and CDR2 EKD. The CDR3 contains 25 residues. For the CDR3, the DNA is TGTGCCTGTGACACCGCGAATTCCTACGGGGGCTTACTGGGGGATTCCTCCCGGGACACCCGACAGATGTTTTTC. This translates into CACDTANSYGGLLGDSSRDTRQMFF.

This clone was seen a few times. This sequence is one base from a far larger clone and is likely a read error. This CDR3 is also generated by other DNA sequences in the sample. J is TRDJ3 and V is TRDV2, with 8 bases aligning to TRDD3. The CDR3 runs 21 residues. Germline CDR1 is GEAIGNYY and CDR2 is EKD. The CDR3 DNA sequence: TGTGCCTGTGACACGAGCGGTACTGGGGGGTCTAGCTCCTGGGACACCCGGCAGATGTTTTTC. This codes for CACDTSGTGGSSSWDTRQMFF.

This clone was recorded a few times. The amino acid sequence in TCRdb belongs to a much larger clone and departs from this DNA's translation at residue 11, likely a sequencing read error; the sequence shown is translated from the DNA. The CDR3 loop is CACDTGGYGGPWDTRQMFF. In DNA form, the CDR3 reads TGTGCCTGTGACACCGGAGGATATGGGGGTCCCTGGGACACCCGACAGATGTTTTTC. The chain links TRDV2 to TRDJ3, with a possible D match to TRDD3 (6 bases). The ends were cut back, 0 bases at V and 2 bases at J, with 16 bases in the middle. The germline V gene has CDR1 GEAIGNYY and CDR2 EKD. This CDR3 has 19 residues.

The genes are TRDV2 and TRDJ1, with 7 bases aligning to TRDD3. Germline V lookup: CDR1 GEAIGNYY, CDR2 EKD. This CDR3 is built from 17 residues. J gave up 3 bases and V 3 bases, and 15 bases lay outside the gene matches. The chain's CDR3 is CACDGLVTGDRADKLIF. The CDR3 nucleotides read TGTGCCTGTGACGGCTTGGTCACTGGGGATAGGGCCGATAAACTCATCTTT.

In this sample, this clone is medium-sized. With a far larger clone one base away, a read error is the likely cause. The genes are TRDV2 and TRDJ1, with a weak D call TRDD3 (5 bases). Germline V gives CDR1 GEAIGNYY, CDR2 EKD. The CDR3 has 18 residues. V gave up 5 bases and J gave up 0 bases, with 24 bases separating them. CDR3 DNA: TGTGCCTGTGGCGGATTGTCGGGGGCACCACGGTACACCGATAAACTCATCTTT. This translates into CACGGLSGAPRYTDKLIF.

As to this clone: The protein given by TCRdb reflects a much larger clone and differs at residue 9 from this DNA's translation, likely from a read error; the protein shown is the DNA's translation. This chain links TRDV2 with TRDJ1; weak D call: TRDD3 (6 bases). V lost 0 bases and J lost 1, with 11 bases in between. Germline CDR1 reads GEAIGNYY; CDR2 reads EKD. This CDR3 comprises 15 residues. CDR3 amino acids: CACDTVGGCTDKLIF. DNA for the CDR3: TGTGCCTGTGACACCGTTGGGGGCTGCACCGATAAACTCATCTTT.

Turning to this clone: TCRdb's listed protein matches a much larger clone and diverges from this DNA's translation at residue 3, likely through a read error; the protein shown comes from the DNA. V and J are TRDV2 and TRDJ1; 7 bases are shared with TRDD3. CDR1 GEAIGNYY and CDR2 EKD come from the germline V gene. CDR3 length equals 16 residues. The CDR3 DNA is TGTGCCCGTGACAGTTTGGCTGGGGGGTACACCGATAAACTCATCTTT. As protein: CARDSLAGGYTDKLIF.

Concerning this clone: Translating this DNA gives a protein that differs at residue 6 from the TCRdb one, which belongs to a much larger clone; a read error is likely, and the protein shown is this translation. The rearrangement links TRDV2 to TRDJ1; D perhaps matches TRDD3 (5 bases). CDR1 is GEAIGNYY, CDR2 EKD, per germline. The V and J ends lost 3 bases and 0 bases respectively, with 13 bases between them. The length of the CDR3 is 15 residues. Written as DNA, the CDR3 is TGTGCCTGTGACCTGACTGGTGGGTACACCGATAAACTCATCTTT. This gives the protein CACDLTGGYTDKLIF.

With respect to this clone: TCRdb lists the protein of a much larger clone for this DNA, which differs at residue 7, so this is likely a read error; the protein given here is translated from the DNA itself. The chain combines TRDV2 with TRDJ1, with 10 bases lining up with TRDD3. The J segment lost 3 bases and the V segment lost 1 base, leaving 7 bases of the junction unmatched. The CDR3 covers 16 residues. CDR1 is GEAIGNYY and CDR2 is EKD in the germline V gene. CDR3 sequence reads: CACDTLHTGGSDKLIF. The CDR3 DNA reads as TGTGCCTGTGACACTCTACATACTGGGGGATCCGATAAACTCATCTTT.

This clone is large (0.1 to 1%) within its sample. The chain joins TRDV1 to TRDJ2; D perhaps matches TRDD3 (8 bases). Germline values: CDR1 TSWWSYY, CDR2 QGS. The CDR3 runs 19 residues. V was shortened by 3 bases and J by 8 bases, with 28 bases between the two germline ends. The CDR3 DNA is TGTGCTCTTGGGGACCCATTGTTCCTACGCTGGGGGACCACGGCACAACTCTTCTTT. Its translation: CALGDPLFLRWGTTAQLFF.

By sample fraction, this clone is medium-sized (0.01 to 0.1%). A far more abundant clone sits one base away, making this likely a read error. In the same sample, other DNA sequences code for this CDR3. CDR3 nucleotides: TGTGCCTGTGACACCGTGGGGCCCTCTTCTTACACCGATAAACTCATCTTT. Its protein product is CACDTVGPSSYTDKLIF. The J gene is TRDJ1, the V gene TRDV2; TRDD3 might be the D (5 bases). The CDR3 runs 17 residues. Germline lookup yields CDR1 GEAIGNYY and CDR2 EKD. V shed 0 bases and J shed 0 bases, with 16 bases lying between them.

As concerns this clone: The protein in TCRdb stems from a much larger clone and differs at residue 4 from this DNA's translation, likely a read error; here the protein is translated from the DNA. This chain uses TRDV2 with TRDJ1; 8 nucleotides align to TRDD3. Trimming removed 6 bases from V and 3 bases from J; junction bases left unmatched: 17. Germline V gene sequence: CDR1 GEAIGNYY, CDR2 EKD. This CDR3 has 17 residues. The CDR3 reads CACSPLGDWPVADKLIF. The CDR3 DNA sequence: TGTGCCTGTAGCCCTTTGGGGGATTGGCCGGTGGCCGATAAACTCATCTTT.

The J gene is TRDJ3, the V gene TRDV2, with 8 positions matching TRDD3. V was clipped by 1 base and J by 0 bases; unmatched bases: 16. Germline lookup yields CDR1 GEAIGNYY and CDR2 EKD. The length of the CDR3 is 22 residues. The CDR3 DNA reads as TGTGCCTGTGACACGAGCGGTACTGGGGGTTCCCCGGGCTCCTGGGACACCCGACAGATGTTTTTC. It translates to CACDTSGTGGSPGSWDTRQMFF.

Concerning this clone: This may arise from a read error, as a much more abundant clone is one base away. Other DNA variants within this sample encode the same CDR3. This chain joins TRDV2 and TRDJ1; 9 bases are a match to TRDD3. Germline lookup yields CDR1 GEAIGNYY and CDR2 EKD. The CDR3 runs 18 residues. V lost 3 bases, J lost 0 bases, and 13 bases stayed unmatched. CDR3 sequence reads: CACDPVRGTGGHTDKLIF. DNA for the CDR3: TGTGCCTGTGACCCCGTCCGGGGAACTGGGGGACACACCGATAAACTCATCTTT.

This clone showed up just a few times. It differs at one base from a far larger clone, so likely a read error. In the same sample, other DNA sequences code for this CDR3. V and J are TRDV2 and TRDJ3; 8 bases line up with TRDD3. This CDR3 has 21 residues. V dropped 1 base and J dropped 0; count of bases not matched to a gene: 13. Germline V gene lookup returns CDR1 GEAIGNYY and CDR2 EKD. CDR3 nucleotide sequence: TGTGCCTGTGACACAAGCGGTACTGGGGGGTCTAGCTCCTGGGACACCCGACAGATGTTTTTC. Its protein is CACDTSGTGGSSSWDTRQMFF.

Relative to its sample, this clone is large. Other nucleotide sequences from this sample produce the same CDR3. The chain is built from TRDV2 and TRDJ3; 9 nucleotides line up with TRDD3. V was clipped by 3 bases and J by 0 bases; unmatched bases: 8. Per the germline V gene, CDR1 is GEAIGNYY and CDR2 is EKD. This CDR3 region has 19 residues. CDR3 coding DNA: TGTGCCTGTGACGGGGCTGGGGGATCCCACTCCTGGGACACCCGACAGATGTTTTTC. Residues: CACDGAGGSHSWDTRQMFF.

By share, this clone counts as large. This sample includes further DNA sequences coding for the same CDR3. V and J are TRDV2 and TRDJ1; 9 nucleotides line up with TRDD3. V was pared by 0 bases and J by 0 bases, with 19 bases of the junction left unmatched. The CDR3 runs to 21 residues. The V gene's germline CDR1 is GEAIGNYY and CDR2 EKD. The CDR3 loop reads CACDTVGMKLGEDLYTDKLIF. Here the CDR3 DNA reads TGTGCCTGTGACACCGTGGGGATGAAACTGGGGGAGGATCTGTACACCGATAAACTCATCTTT.

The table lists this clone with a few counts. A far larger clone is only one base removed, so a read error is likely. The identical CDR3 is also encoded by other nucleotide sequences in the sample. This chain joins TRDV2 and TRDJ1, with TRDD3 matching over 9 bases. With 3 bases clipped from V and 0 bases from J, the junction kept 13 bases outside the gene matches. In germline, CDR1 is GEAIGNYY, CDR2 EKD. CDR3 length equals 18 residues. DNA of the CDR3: TGTGCCTGTGACGCCCTACTGGGGGACAGGATGTACACCGATAAACTCATCTTT. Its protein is CACDALLGDRMYTDKLIF.

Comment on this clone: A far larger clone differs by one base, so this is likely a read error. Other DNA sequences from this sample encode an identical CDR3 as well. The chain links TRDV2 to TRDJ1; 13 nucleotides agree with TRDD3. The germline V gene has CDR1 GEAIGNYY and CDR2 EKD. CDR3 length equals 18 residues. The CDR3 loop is CACDTVLGDTRYTDKLIF. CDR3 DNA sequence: TGTGCTTGTGACACCGTACTGGGGGATACGAGATACACCGATAAACTCATCTTT.

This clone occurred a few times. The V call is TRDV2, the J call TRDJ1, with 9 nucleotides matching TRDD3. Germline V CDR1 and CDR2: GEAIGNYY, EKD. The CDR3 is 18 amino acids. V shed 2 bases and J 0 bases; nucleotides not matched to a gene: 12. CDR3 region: CACDILGDSWRYTDKLIF. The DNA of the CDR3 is TGTGCCTGTGACATACTGGGGGACTCCTGGAGGTACACCGATAAACTCATCTTT.